Each of the 21 T cell receptor beta chains below was sequenced from the same sample in a study of blood T cell repertoires in COVID-19. Generated by immunoSEQ multiplex PCR, the TCRdb table keeps only in-frame clones and is missing some. The sample gives 200,000 to 250,000 clones, 81% of which show up once; about 8.9% is in the top ten. Sequencing input: PBMCs or T cells enriched from blood (not recorded which). The receptors here all came from a woman in her forties or fifties with acute COVID-19.

This clone is a singleton in its sample. CDR3 sequence (DNA): TGTGCCAGCTCACCATTGGACAACTCTGGAAACACCATATATTTT. This sequence encodes CASSPLDNSGNTIYF. This chain uses TRBV18 with TRBJ1-3; weak D call: TRBD1 (5 bases). There are 15 residues in the CDR3. Trimming removed 2 bases from V and 0 bases from J, with 8 bases in between. CDR1 is KGHSH, CDR2 LQKENI, per germline.

The chain is built from TRBV11-3 and TRBJ2-5, with 9 positions matching TRBD1. The germline V gene encodes CDR1 SGHNT and CDR2 YENEEA. This CDR3 has 18 amino acids. Germline trimming cut 5 bases from V and 4 bases from J; bases unmatched to any gene: 17. The DNA for the CDR3 is TGTGCCAGCAGCAACAACGCACCGGGACAGGGCCCCTCAGAGACCCAGTACTTC. Residues: CASSNNAPGQGPSETQYF.

The V and J genes are TRBV9 and TRBJ1-6; 10 bases are shared with TRBD1. The CDR3 is 15 residues long. V shed 4 bases, J shed 6 bases, and the junction held 4 bases outside the gene matches. The germline V gene has CDR1 SGDLS and CDR2 YYNGEE. CDR3 DNA sequence: TGTGCCAGCAGCCTGACAGGGGGCCCTAATTCACCCCTCCACTTT. It is translated as CASSLTGGPNSPLHF.

CDR3 sequence reads: CASMTDRASTDTQYF. CDR3 nucleotides: TGTGCCAGTATGACAGACCGTGCTAGCACAGATACGCAGTATTTT. This chain joins TRBV6-5 and TRBJ2-3; TRBD1 might be the D (5 bases). The CDR3 has 15 amino acids. The V end lost 9 bases, the J end lost 0 bases, and 16 bases lay between the germline ends. Germline V gene sequence: CDR1 MNHEY, CDR2 SVGAGI.

The V call is TRBV5-1, the J call TRBJ1-1; D is uncertain. Trimming left V 0 bases short and J 1 base short, with 7 bases between. The germline gives CDR1 SGHRS, CDR2 YFSETQ. This CDR3 has 14 residues. CDR3 sequence (DNA): TGCGCCAGCAGCTTGGGACACAAGAACACTGAAGCTTTCTTT. It translates to CASSLGHKNTEAFF. Looking up the rest from reference TRBV5-1 and TRBJ1-1 gives the full variable domain: KAGVTQTPRYLIKTRGQQVTLSCSPISGHRSVSWYQQTPGQGLQFLFEYFSETQRNKGNFPGRFSGRQFSNSRSEMNVSTLELGDSALYLCASSLGHKNTEAFFGQGTRLTVV.

The table lists this clone with a few counts. This chain links TRBV28 with TRBJ2-1; TRBD2 aligns across 13 bases. The CDR3 contains 20 residues. Germline V gene sequence: CDR1 MDHEN, CDR2 SYDVKM. The junction had 10 bases not matched to a gene; V was cut back by 2 bases and J by 0 bases. In DNA form, the CDR3 reads TGTGCCAGCAGTTTAATAACTAGCGGGAGGGCCCCAAGCTCCTACAATGAGCAGTTCTTC. As protein: CASSLITSGRAPSSYNEQFF. Variable domain in full (rest from reference TRBV28 and TRBJ2-1): DVKVTQSSRYLVKRTGEKVFLECVQDMDHENMFWYRQDPGLGLRLIYFSYDVKMKEKGDIPEGYSVSREKKERFSLILESASTNQTSMYLCASSLITSGRAPSSYNEQFFGPGTRLTVL.

The V and J genes are TRBV20-1 and TRBJ2-2; D may be TRBD2 (6 bases). CDR1 and CDR2 from the germline V gene are DFQATT and SNEGSKA (reference sequence). The CDR3 is 14 residues long. Trimming took off 3 bases at V and 1 base at J, with 9 bases between the two ends. CDR3: CSASVGGNTGELFF. The CDR3 DNA follows: TGCAGTGCTAGTGTGGGAGGGAACACCGGGGAGCTGTTTTTT.

This chain connects TRBV12-3 or TRBV12-4 to TRBJ1-2, with D possibly being TRBD1 (6 bases). The CDR3 runs to 13 residues. The germline V and J ends were trimmed by 5 bases and 8 bases, with 15 bases remaining between them. In DNA, the CDR3 is TGTGCCAGCAGTCGGCAGGGGAGGGGAGGCTACACCTTC. This encodes CASSRQGRGGYTF.

Here the CDR3 DNA reads TGTGCCAGCAGCTCAATAGGACTAGCGGGGGGGCGCACAGATACGCAGTATTTT. Its protein is CASSSIGLAGGRTDTQYF. The chain couples TRBV7-2 to TRBJ2-3; 15 bases fit TRBD2. The CDR3 extends over 18 amino acids. V gave up 4 bases and J gave up 1 base; unmatched junction bases: 6. Germline values: CDR1 SGHTA, CDR2 FQGNSA.

This clone was recorded once. V is TRBV7-6 and J is TRBJ2-7; D is possibly TRBD1 (5 bases). CDR1 and CDR2 from the germline V gene are SGHVS and FNYEAQ. The CDR3 consists of 16 residues. Trimming removed 1 base at V and 9 bases at J, with 22 bases between. CDR3 nucleotides: TGTGCCAGCAGCTTAGGCCCCAGGGCAGCCATTCAGGCGCAGTACTTC. This encodes CASSLGPRAAIQAQYF.

This sequence joins TRBV10-3 and TRBJ1-5; unclear D gene. The CDR3 loop spans 14 amino acids. CDR1 ENHRY and CDR2 SYGVKD come from the germline V gene. V was shortened by 2 bases and J by 3 bases, with 8 bases between the two germline ends. CDR3 amino acids: CAISEGGDNQPQHF. CDR3 DNA sequence: TGTGCCATCAGTGAGGGCGGGGACAATCAGCCCCAGCATTTT.

This clone appeared a few times. The chain recombines TRBV11-3 with TRBJ2-5; possible D gene TRBD2, 5 bases. V dropped 6 bases and J dropped 1 base, with 12 bases sitting between them. This CDR3 has 14 residues. Germline V gives CDR1 SGHNT, CDR2 YENEEA. The CDR3 sequence is CASRNTRAQETQYF. The CDR3 nucleotides are TGTGCCAGCAGAAATACTAGAGCCCAAGAGACCCAGTACTTC.

The rearrangement joins TRBV24-1 to TRBJ1-1; D gene ambiguous. V lost 5 bases and J lost 1, with 7 bases in between. This CDR3 contains 13 residues. The germline CDR1 and CDR2 sequences are KGHDR and SFDVKD. Written as DNA, the CDR3 is TGTGCCACCAGTGCTAACGGGAACACTGAAGCTTTCTTT. It specifies CATSANGNTEAFF.

The V call is TRBV7-9, the J call TRBJ1-6, with TRBD1 matching 9 bases. This CDR3 is built from 17 residues. The germline CDR1 and CDR2 sequences are SEHNR and FQNEAQ (reference sequence). Trimming removed 8 bases from V and 6 bases from J; junction bases left unmatched: 14. The CDR3 here is CASGSSRGTGLNSPLHF. In DNA, the CDR3 is TGTGCCAGCGGATCGTCCCGGGGGACAGGGCTTAATTCACCCCTCCACTTT.

The rearrangement links TRBV5-1 to TRBJ2-5; 12 nucleotides line up with TRBD2. The CDR3 length is 17 residues. Germline V gene lookup returns CDR1 SGHRS and CDR2 YFSETQ. V was clipped by 4 bases and J by 5 bases; unmatched bases: 12. In DNA form, the CDR3 reads TGCGCCAGCAGCCACCCCATGACTAGCGGGAGTTCCGAGACCCAGTACTTC. This gives the protein CASSHPMTSGSSETQYF.

The rearrangement joins TRBV24-1 to TRBJ1-3, with TRBD1 identical over 9 bases. The V gene's germline CDR1 is KGHDR and CDR2 SFDVKD. The CDR3 loop spans 17 amino acids. The J segment lost 0 bases and the V segment lost 4 bases, leaving 6 bases of the junction unmatched. The CDR3: CATSEGTGTYSGNTIYF. CDR3 bases: TGTGCCACCAGTGAGGGGACAGGGACTTACTCTGGAAACACCATATATTTT.

The rearrangement joins TRBV20-1 to TRBJ2-5, with 7 positions matching TRBD1. Germline loops: CDR1 DFQATT, CDR2 SNEGSKA (reference sequence). The ends lost 8 bases at V and 7 bases at J; junction bases unmatched: 7. CDR3 length equals 11 residues. DNA of the CDR3: TGCAGTCTACAGCGACAGGGGACCCAGTACTTC. It specifies CSLQRQGTQYF.

This clone showed up just a few times. The V call is TRBV18, the J call TRBJ1-6; weak D call: TRBD1 (5 bases). This CDR3 is 13 amino acids long. V gave up 3 bases and J gave up 6 bases, with 6 bases separating them. Germline V CDR1 and CDR2: KGHSH, LQKENI. The CDR3 nucleotides are TGTGCCAGCTCACCTAGGGGTAATTCACCCCTCCACTTT. Amino acids: CASSPRGNSPLHF.

The V gene is TRBV11-2, the J gene TRBJ1-2, with 9 bases identical to TRBD1. The V and J ends lost 2 bases and 7 bases, in that order; junction bases with no gene match: 20. CDR1 is SGHAT and CDR2 is FQNNGV in the germline V gene. This CDR3 comprises 19 residues. The CDR3 DNA follows: TGTGCCAGCAGCTTAATGTTGGGACAGGGAATAACCCTGAGCAGTGGCTACACCTTC. Amino acids: CASSLMLGQGITLSSGYTF.

V is TRBV27 and J is TRBJ2-7; D possibly corresponds to TRBD2 (6 bases). Germline V CDR1 and CDR2: MNHEY, SMNVEV (reference sequence). The CDR3 has 15 amino acids. Trimming pared 8 bases from V and 2 bases from J, leaving 19 bases between. CDR3 sequence: CASARGRGLTYEQYF. CDR3 coding DNA: TGTGCCAGCGCCCGAGGGCGGGGTTTAACCTACGAGCAGTACTTC.

This clone was detected ten times or more. CDR3 in DNA: TGTGCCAGCAGCGATGGAGAGCGGGGGGGCCCGGATACGCAGTATTTT. It encodes CASSDGERGGPDTQYF. This chain joins TRBV7-9 and TRBJ2-3, with TRBD2 identical over 10 bases. Germline assignment: CDR1 SEHNR and CDR2 FQNEAQ (reference sequence). The V segment lost 5 bases and the J segment 6 bases; nucleotides outside the gene matches: 11. This CDR3 is 16 amino acids long.